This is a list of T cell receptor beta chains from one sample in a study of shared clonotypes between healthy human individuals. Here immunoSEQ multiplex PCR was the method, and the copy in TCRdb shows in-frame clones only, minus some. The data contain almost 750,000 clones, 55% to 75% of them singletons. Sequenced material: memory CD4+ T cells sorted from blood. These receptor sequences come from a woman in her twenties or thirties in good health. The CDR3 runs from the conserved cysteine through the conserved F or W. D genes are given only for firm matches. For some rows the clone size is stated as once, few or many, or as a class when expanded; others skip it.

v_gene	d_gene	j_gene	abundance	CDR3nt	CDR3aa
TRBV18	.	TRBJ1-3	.	TGTGCCAGCAGCACCACCCAGATGGGACCCGGAAACACCATATATTTT	CASSTTQMGPGNTIYF
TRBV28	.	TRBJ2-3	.	TGTGCCAGCGGACTACAGGGGCCGACTAGCACAGATACGCAGTATTTT	CASGLQGPTSTDTQYF
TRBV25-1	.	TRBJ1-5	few	TGTGCCAGCAGTGTAGAAGGTCAGCCCCAGCATTTT	CASSVEGQPQHF
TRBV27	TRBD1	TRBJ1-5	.	TGTGCCAGCAGACCAACCGGGACAGGCAATCAGCCCCAGCATTTT	CASRPTGTGNQPQHF
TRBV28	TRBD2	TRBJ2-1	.	TGTGCCAGCAGTTTAGGGACTAGCGGGGGGAATGAGCAGTTCTTC	CASSLGTSGGNEQFF
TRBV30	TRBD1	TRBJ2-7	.	TGTGCCTGGAGGCCCGGGACAGCAACCTACGAGCAGTACTTC	CAWRPGTATYEQYF
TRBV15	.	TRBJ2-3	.	TGTGCCACCAGCAGAGATCTAGTCAGGATTAGCGCTTACACAGATACGCAGTATTTT	CATSRDLVRISAYTDTQYF
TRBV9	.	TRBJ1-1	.	TGTGCCAGCAGCGCCCAGGGGAACACTGAAGCTTTCTTT	CASSAQGNTEAFF
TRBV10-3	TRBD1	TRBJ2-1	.	TGTGCCATCGGGGCACAGGGGAATGAGCAGTTCTTC	CAIGAQGNEQFF
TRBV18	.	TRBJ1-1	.	TGTGCCAGCTCAGTCATGTCCGGGGGCGAGAACACTGAAGCTTTCTTT	CASSVMSGGENTEAFF
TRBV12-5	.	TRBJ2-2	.	TGTGCTAGTGGCCTGAGGGGACTCGGGGACGCGAACACCGGGGAGCTGTTTTTT	CASGLRGLGDANTGELFF
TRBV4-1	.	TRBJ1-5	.	TGCGCCAGCAGCCTATCGAACAGTCTAAATCAGCCCCAGCATTTT	CASSLSNSLNQPQHF
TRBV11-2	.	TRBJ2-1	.	TGTGCCAGCAGCCGAAACACGGGGGTTTACTATAGCTCCTACAATGAGCAGTTCTTC	CASSRNTGVYYSSYNEQFF
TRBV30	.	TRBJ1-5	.	TGTGCCTGGAACTGGCTGGGCAGGGGCAACGGTTATCAGCCCCAGCATTTT	CAWNWLGRGNGYQPQHF
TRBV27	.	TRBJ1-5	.	TGTGCCAGCAGTTTTTCCGGAGCCTACAATCAGCCCCAGCATTTT	CASSFSGAYNQPQHF
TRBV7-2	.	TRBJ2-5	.	TGTGCCAGCAGCTTACGTCCGGGGGCCTGGGAGACCCAGTACTTC	CASSLRPGAWETQYF
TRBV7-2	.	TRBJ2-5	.	TGTGCCAGCAGCAACCGGGACTCCCGGGGGGAGACCCAGTACTTC	CASSNRDSRGETQYF
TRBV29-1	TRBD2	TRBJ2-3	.	TGCAGCGCCGTTGCGGGAGGGCCAAATACGCAGTATTTT	CSAVAGGPNTQYF
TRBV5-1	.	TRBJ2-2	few	TGCGCCAGCAGCGAGGGGAACACCGGGGAGCTGTTTTTT	CASSEGNTGELFF
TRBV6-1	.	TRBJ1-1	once	TGTGCCAGCAGTGCCGACAGGTTTGGTTGGAACACTGAAGCTTTCTTT	CASSADRFGWNTEAFF
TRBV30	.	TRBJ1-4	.	TGTGCCTGGAGTACCGAACCAGGAGAAAAACTGTTTTTT	CAWSTEPGEKLFF
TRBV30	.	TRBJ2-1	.	TGTGCCTGGAGTGCGGTCGGCAGCTCCTACAATGAGCAGTTCTTC	CAWSAVGSSYNEQFF
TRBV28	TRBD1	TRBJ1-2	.	TGTGCCAGCAGAACCGCCGGGACAGGGGCCTATGGCTACACCTTC	CASRTAGTGAYGYTF
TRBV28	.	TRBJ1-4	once	TGTGCCAGCAGTCCCGGGACGGAAGAAAAACTGTTTTTT	CASSPGTEEKLFF
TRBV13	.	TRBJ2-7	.	TGTGCCAGCAGCTCAACAGTCTACGAGCAGTACTTC	CASSSTVYEQYF
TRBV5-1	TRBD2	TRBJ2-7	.	TGCGCCAGCAGCCCGGGGACTACCTCCGAGCAGTACTTC	CASSPGTTSEQYF
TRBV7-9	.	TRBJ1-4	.	TGTGCCAGCAGGGGTTCGGATGAAAAACTGTTTTTT	CASRGSDEKLFF
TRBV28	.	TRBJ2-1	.	TGTGCCAGCAGTCCCCCTCCCTACAATGAGCAGTTCTTC	CASSPPPYNEQFF
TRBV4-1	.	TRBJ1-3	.	TGCGCCAGCAGCCAAGTTCGATCCACCTCTGGAAACACCATATATTTT	CASSQVRSTSGNTIYF
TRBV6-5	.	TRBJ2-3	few	TGTGCCAGCAGTTTAGGTTTGGGGCAGGGAAGGGATACGCAGTATTTT	CASSLGLGQGRDTQYF
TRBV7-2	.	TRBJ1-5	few	TGTGCCAGCAGCGTACAGGGTGGTCAGCCCCAGCATTTT	CASSVQGGQPQHF
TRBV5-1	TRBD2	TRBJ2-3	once	TGCGCCAGCAGCTTGAGGCTAGCGGGCACAGATACGCAGTATTTT	CASSLRLAGTDTQYF
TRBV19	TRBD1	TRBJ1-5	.	TGTGCCAGTGCTACCTACCGGGACAGGGGGCATCAGCCCCAGCATTTT	CASATYRDRGHQPQHF
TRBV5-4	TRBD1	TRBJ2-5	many	TGTGCCAGCAGTTCCGGGACAGACCAAGAGACCCAGTACTTC	CASSSGTDQETQYF
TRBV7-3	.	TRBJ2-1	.	TGTGCCAGCAGCTTACTGCGCGGGATAGCCAACAATGAGCAGTTCTTC	CASSLLRGIANNEQFF
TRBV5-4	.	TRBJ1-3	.	TGTGCCATAGAATCCACTGGAAACACCATATATTTT	CAIESTGNTIYF
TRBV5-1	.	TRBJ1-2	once	TGCGCCAGCAGCGCGGGGGGAGCTAACTATGGCTACACCTTC	CASSAGGANYGYTF
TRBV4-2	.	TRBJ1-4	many	TGTGCCAGCACCGCAAACTCCCAGGCCCGGATTGAAAAACTGTTTTTT	CASTANSQARIEKLFF
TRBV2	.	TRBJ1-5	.	TGTGCCAGCAGTGATGAAGGGGGAGGGCAGCCCCAGCATTTT	CASSDEGGGQPQHF
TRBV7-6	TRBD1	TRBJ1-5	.	TGTGCCAGCAGCTTAGGGACAGGGGGCGCCGGGCAGCCCCAGCATTTT	CASSLGTGGAGQPQHF
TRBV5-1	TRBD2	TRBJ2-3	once	TGCGCCAGCAGCTTGGCCCTAGCGGGAGGAGGGGATCTCACAGATACGCAGTATTTT	CASSLALAGGGDLTDTQYF